These 26 T cell receptor beta chains were sequenced from one sample in a study of blood T cell repertoires in COVID-19. Generated by immunoSEQ multiplex PCR, the TCRdb table keeps only in-frame clones and is missing some. This table has approximately 380,000 clones, more than 75% appearing once. Sequenced input: PBMCs or T cells enriched from blood (not recorded which). The origin of the receptors is a woman between 18 and 29 years old who had recovered from COVID-19.

In this sample, this clone turned up once. The chain links TRBV2 to TRBJ1-2; the match to TRBD1 covers 7 bases. Germline assignment: CDR1 SNHLY and CDR2 FYNNEI. This CDR3 contains 15 residues. With V trimmed by 4 bases and J by 4 bases, 9 bases remained unmatched. The CDR3 reads CASSGAGQAGYGYTF. The CDR3 DNA reads TGTGCCAGCAGTGGCGCCGGACAGGCTGGCTATGGCTACACCTTC.

The chain's CDR3 is CSVDEGARGTEAFF. CDR3 sequence (DNA): TGCAGCGTTGATGAGGGGGCTCGGGGCACTGAAGCTTTCTTT. The chain couples TRBV29-1 to TRBJ1-1, with 7 positions matching TRBD1. CDR3 length: 14 residues. The V segment lost 3 bases and the J segment 4 bases; nucleotides outside the gene matches: 8. CDR1 and CDR2 from the germline V gene are SQVTM and ANQGSEA. Complete variable domain (other parts from reference TRBV29-1 and TRBJ1-1): SAVISQKPSRDICQRGTSLTIQCQVDSQVTMMFWYRQQPGQSLTLIATANQGSEATYESGFVIDKFPISRPNLTFSTLTVSNMSPEDSSIYLCSVDEGARGTEAFFGQGTRLTVV.

The CDR3 region is CASSPGTSGGALNEQFF. In DNA form, the CDR3 reads TGCGCCAGCAGCCCGGGGACTAGCGGGGGGGCTTTGAATGAGCAGTTCTTC. V is TRBV4-1 and J is TRBJ2-1; TRBD2 matches at 16 bases. The germline V gene encodes CDR1 MGHRA and CDR2 YSYEKL. CDR3 length equals 17 residues. V gave up 4 bases and J gave up 7 bases; unmatched junction bases: 7.

CDR3 nucleotides: TGTGCCAGCAGTGAAGCGGGCGGGACAGGGAATTCACCCCTCCACTTT. Translating it yields CASSEAGGTGNSPLHF. This chain links TRBV6-1 with TRBJ1-6; 9 bases match TRBD1. CDR3 size: 16 residues. V trimming: 0 bases; J trimming: 7 bases; junction bases outside the gene matches: 4. From germline, CDR1 is MNHNS and CDR2 SASEGT.

V usage is TRBV28 and J usage is TRBJ2-7; 8 bases are shared with TRBD1. CDR1 is MDHEN and CDR2 is SYDVKM in the germline V gene. The CDR3 totals 15 residues. J lost 4 bases, V lost 3 bases, and 8 bases had no gene match. This CDR3 is CASSFPQGAQYEQYF. The CDR3 DNA reads as TGTGCCAGCAGTTTCCCCCAGGGGGCCCAATACGAGCAGTACTTC.

The chain recombines TRBV6-6 with TRBJ1-2; 10 bases line up with TRBD1. This CDR3 has 18 amino acids. Trimming cost V 5 bases and J 3 bases; bases outside gene matches: 15. Germline V CDR1 and CDR2: MNHNY, SVGAGI (reference sequence). In nucleotides, the CDR3 is TGTGCCAGCAGTCCTACCCTGACAGGGGGCAAAACTCACTATGGCTACACCTTC. Translated: CASSPTLTGGKTHYGYTF.

The V call is TRBV10-2, the J call TRBJ1-2; perhaps TRBD1 as D (6 bases). Germline CDR1 and CDR2: WSHSY and SAAADI. The ends were cut back, 2 bases at V and 5 bases at J, with 9 bases in the middle. The CDR3 contains 13 residues. CDR3 sequence: CASSEAGVYGYTF. The DNA for the CDR3 is TGCGCCAGCAGTGAGGCAGGGGTTTATGGCTACACCTTC.

This chain joins TRBV7-9 and TRBJ1-5, with a possible D match to TRBD1 (6 bases). The V end was cut by 4 bases, the J end by 5 bases, with 12 bases between. The CDR3 length is 14 residues. In germline, CDR1 is SEHNR, CDR2 FQNEAQ (reference sequence). The DNA of the CDR3 is TGTGCCAGCAGCTCCGGACAGCTTGATCAGCCCCAGCATTTT. Translating it yields CASSSGQLDQPQHF.

The rearrangement joins TRBV5-1 to TRBJ2-2, with 8 positions matching TRBD1. Germline CDR1 SGHRS, CDR2 YFSETQ. The CDR3 spans 16 residues. V was clipped by 5 bases and J by 1 base; unmatched bases: 7. CDR3 in amino acids: CASSGSGTGNTGELFF. The CDR3 nucleotides read TGCGCCAGCAGTGGTTCCGGGACAGGGAACACCGGGGAGCTGTTTTTT. The variable domain in full, with the rest retrieved from reference TRBV5-1 and TRBJ2-2, is KAGVTQTPRYLIKTRGQQVTLSCSPISGHRSVSWYQQTPGQGLQFLFEYFSETQRNKGNFPGRFSGRQFSNSRSEMNVSTLELGDSALYLCASSGSGTGNTGELFFGEGSRLTVL.

The chain is built from TRBV9 and TRBJ2-3; D call uncertain. Trimming removed 4 bases from V and 1 base from J, with 16 bases in between. This CDR3 contains 16 residues. Germline CDR1 SGDLS, CDR2 YYNGEE. DNA of the CDR3: TGTGCCAGCAGCCCCCCTGGGCGTCAGGGCACAGATACGCAGTATTTT. This gives the protein CASSPPGRQGTDTQYF.

J is TRBJ2-2 and V is TRBV27; possibly TRBD2 for D (6 bases). V was clipped by 3 bases and J by 6 bases, with 29 bases between them. In germline, CDR1 is MNHEY, CDR2 SMNVEV (reference sequence). The CDR3 spans 20 residues. The CDR3 here is CASSFSAMWDSRFGAGELFF. CDR3 sequence (DNA): TGTGCCAGCAGTTTCTCGGCTATGTGGGACTCAAGATTCGGGGCCGGGGAGCTGTTTTTT.

The CDR3 protein is CASSSGQGGDTF. The CDR3 DNA reads as TGTGCCAGCAGTTCTGGACAGGGTGGGGACACCTTC. The rearrangement uses TRBV12-3 or TRBV12-4 and TRBJ1-2; 8 nucleotides agree with TRBD1. This CDR3 comprises 12 residues. V lost 4 bases and J lost 12; bases outside the gene matches: 7.

This chain uses TRBV11-2 with TRBJ2-6; a possible D gene is TRBD1 (6 bases). With 4 bases removed from V and 8 bases from J, the gap between germline ends came to 15 bases. Germline CDR1 SGHAT, CDR2 FQNNGV. The CDR3 contains 15 residues. The CDR3 loop reads CASSSTGLGTNVLTF. Here the CDR3 DNA reads TGTGCCAGCAGCTCCACAGGGCTCGGGACCAACGTCCTGACTTTC.

The chain employs TRBV24-1 and TRBJ2-1, with D possibly TRBD1 on 5 matching bases. The CDR3 consists of 15 residues. CDR1 and CDR2 (germline): KGHDR, SFDVKD. Trimming shortened V by 3 bases and J by 8 bases, and 16 bases separated the two germline ends. CDR3 coding DNA: TGTGCCACCAGTGATGTGCAAGCAGGGATCGATGAGCAGTTCTTC. This encodes CATSDVQAGIDEQFF.

This chain connects TRBV7-8 to TRBJ1-2; tentative D call: TRBD1 (6 bases). The CDR3 loop spans 18 amino acids. Trimming shortened V by 0 bases and J by 0 bases, and 17 bases separated the two germline ends. Germline lookup yields CDR1 SGHVS and CDR2 FQNEAQ. The CDR3 coding sequence is TGTGCCAGCAGCTTAGCGTGGGCAGGGGTTCCTTCTAACTATGGCTACACCTTC. Its protein product is CASSLAWAGVPSNYGYTF.

A few counts support this clone. The chain links TRBV4-3 to TRBJ2-3; no reliable D call. This CDR3 region has 18 residues. CDR1 LGHNA and CDR2 YSLEER come from the germline V gene. Trimming left V 1 base short and J 8 bases short, with 25 bases between. CDR3 DNA sequence: TGCGCCAGCAGCCAAGTAATCTCTCCGACTGCCCAAGGAAGTACGCAGTATTTT. Protein product: CASSQVISPTAQGSTQYF.

A single count supports this clone. V usage is TRBV29-1 and J usage is TRBJ1-5; tentatively, D is TRBD1 (5 bases). Germline CDR1 SQVTM, CDR2 ANQGSEA. The V gene lost 7 bases and the J gene lost 7 bases, with 14 bases spanning the gap. The CDR3 sequence is 12 residues long. In DNA, the CDR3 is TGCAGCGCAGGACACCCTGGGCAGCCCCAGCATTTT. Translation gives CSAGHPGQPQHF.

This chain links TRBV29-1 with TRBJ2-2; possible D gene TRBD1, 6 bases. The CDR3 runs 14 residues. CDR1 SQVTM and CDR2 ANQGSEA come from the germline V gene. Trimming removed 4 bases at V and 1 base at J, with 10 bases between. The CDR3, as DNA: TGCAGCGTTGGGGACAATTGGAACACCGGGGAGCTGTTTTTT. Protein product: CSVGDNWNTGELFF.

The chain links TRBV10-1 to TRBJ1-1; D may be TRBD1 (5 bases). Deletions cut 11 bases from V and 4 bases from J, with 26 bases between. In germline, CDR1 is WNHNN, CDR2 SYGVQD (reference sequence). This CDR3 region has 16 residues. In DNA form, the CDR3 reads TGCGCCTCCCAAGGAGAATCAGCCGGGGGAACCACTGAAGCTTTCTTT. It specifies CASQGESAGGTTEAFF.

V and J are TRBV30 and TRBJ2-7; possibly TRBD1 for D (6 bases). This CDR3 comprises 12 residues. Trimming left V 2 bases short and J 4 bases short, with 9 bases between. The germline CDR1 and CDR2 sequences are GTSNPN and SVGIG (reference sequence). CDR3 coding DNA: TGTGCCTGGAGTTTACAGGGATACGAGCAGTACTTC. Its translation is CAWSLQGYEQYF.

This chain joins TRBV19 and TRBJ1-2, with D possibly matching TRBD1 (6 bases). V gave up 6 bases and J gave up 8 bases, with 19 bases separating them. Germline CDR1 reads LNHDA; CDR2 reads SQIVND (reference sequence). The CDR3 length is 14 residues. The DNA of the CDR3 is TGTGCCAGTAGCCTCCCGGCGGGGGCAGGAGGCTACACCTTC. Protein: CASSLPAGAGGYTF.

The J gene is TRBJ2-2, the V gene TRBV27; 8 positions match TRBD1. Germline loops: CDR1 MNHEY, CDR2 SMNVEV (reference sequence). Losses at the gene ends were 5 bases for V and 6 bases for J; bases not matched to a gene: 17. The CDR3 has 18 amino acids. CDR3 in amino acids: CASSPRDRSSGRAGELFF. In DNA, the CDR3 is TGTGCCAGCAGTCCCCGGGACAGGTCCAGCGGTCGGGCCGGGGAGCTGTTTTTT.

A few counts support this clone. V is TRBV30 and J is TRBJ1-1; 8 nucleotides agree with TRBD1. Germline values: CDR1 GTSNPN, CDR2 SVGIG (reference sequence). V lost 5 bases, J lost 1 base, and 0 bases stayed unmatched. This CDR3 is 12 amino acids long. The CDR3 loop is CAWDRGNTEAFF. As DNA, the CDR3 is TGTGCCTGGGACAGGGGGAACACTGAAGCTTTCTTT.

V and J are TRBV9 and TRBJ2-1; 7 nucleotides align to TRBD2. The V and J ends lost 4 bases and 0 bases, in that order; junction bases with no gene match: 4. Germline V lookup: CDR1 SGDLS, CDR2 YYNGEE. The CDR3 totals 15 residues. The CDR3: CASSPGTTSYNEQFF. The CDR3 DNA is TGTGCCAGCAGCCCCGGGACTACCTCCTACAATGAGCAGTTCTTC.

This clone was counted between two and nine times. V is TRBV6-2 or TRBV6-3 and J is TRBJ2-7; tentative D call: TRBD1 (6 bases). Germline V gene sequence: CDR1 MNHEY, CDR2 SVGEGT. The CDR3 runs 13 residues. Trimming took off 2 bases at V and 2 bases at J, with 7 bases between the two ends. CDR3 amino acids: CASSYRDTYEQYF. The DNA for the CDR3 is TGTGCCAGCAGTTACCGGGACACCTACGAGCAGTACTTC.

This clone was seen a single time. The chain has TRBV7-3 and TRBJ2-1, with 11 bases aligning to TRBD2. After removal of 5 bases from V and 4 bases from J, the junction contained 1 base not matched to a gene. This CDR3 comprises 14 residues. The germline V gene has CDR1 SGHTA and CDR2 FQGTGA. CDR3 loop: CASSRLAGYNEQFF. For the CDR3, the DNA is TGTGCCAGCAGCCGACTAGCGGGGTACAATGAGCAGTTCTTC.